The TCR beta chain described here comes from a study of shared clonotypes between healthy human individuals. Study-wide context: The plates for each donor numbered three CD4 naive, three CD4 memory, two CD8 naive and one CD8 memory.

Only in-frame clones appear in the TCRdb table, and some are missing; sequencing was by immunoSEQ multiplex PCR. This table holds roughly 810,000 clones, just over 95% found once. The CDR3 is 13 residues long. Trimming pared 9 bases from V and 2 bases from J, leaving 12 bases between. CDR1 and CDR2 (germline): MDHEN, SYDVKM. It was CD45RO-negative cells, positively selected for CCR7, that made up naive CD8 cells, with terminally differentiated effector memory CD45RA+ cells excluded. Adults of Caucasian background living in Nashville, Tennessee made up all donors. This TCR was sampled from a man in his thirties or forties in good health. The sample taken for sequencing was naive CD8+ T cells sorted from blood. The gene calls are TRBV28 and TRBJ2-3; no reliable D call. The CDR3 DNA sequence: TGTGCCAGTCAGTCAAAGAACACAGATACGCAGTATTTT. Protein product: CASQSKNTDTQYF.